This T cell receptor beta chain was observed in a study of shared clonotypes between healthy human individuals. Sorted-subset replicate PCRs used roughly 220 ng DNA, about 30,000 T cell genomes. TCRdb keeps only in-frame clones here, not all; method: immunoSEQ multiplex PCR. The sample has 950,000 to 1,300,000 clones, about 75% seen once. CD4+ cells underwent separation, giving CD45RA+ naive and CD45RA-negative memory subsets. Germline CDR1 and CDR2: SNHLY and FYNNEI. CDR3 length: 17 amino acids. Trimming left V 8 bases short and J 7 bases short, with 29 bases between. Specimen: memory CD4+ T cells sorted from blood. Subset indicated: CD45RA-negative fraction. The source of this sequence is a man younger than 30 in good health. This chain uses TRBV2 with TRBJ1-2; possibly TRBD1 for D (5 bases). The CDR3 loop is CASVPQAGSPIRPGYTF. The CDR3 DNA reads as TGTGCCAGCGTTCCACAGGCCGGGAGCCCTATTCGACCTGGCTACACCTTC.